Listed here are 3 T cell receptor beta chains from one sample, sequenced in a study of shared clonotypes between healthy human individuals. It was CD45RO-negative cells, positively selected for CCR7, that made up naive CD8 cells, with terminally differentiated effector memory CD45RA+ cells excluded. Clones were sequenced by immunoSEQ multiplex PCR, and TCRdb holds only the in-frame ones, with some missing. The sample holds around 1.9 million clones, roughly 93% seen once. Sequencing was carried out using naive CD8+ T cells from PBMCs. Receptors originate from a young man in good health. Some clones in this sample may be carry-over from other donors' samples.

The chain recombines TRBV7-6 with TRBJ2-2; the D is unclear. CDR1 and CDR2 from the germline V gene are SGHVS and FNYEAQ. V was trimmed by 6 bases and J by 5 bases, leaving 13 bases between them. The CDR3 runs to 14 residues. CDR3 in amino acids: CASRREWGTGELFF. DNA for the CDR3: TGTGCCAGCAGACGTGAGTGGGGAACCGGGGAGCTGTTTTTT. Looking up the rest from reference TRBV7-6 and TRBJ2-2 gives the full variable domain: GAGVSQSPRYKVTKRGQDVALRCDPISGHVSLYWYRQALGQGPEFLTYFNYEAQQDKSGLPNDRFSAERPEGSISTLTIQRTEQRDSAMYRCASRREWGTGELFFGEGSRLTVL.

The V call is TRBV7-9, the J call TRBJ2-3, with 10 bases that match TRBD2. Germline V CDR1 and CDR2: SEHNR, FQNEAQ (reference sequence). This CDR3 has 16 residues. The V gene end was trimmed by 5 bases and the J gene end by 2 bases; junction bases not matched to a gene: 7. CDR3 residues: CASSPQAGGYTDTQYF. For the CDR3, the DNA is TGTGCCAGCAGCCCCCAAGCGGGAGGGTACACAGATACGCAGTATTTT. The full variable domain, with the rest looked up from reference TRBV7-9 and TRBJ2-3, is DTGVSQNPRHKITKRGQNVTFRCDPISEHNRLYWYRQTLGQGPEFLTYFQNEAQLEKSRLLSDRFSAERPKGSFSTLEIQRTEQGDSAMYLCASSPQAGGYTDTQYFGPGTRLTVL.

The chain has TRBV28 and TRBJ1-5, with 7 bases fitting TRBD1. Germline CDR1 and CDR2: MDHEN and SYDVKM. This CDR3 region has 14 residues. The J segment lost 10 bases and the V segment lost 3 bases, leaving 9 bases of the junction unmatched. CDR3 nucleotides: TGTGCCAGCAGTTTCGGACAGGCCATCGAACCCCAGCATTTT. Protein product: CASSFGQAIEPQHF.